These 5 T cell receptor beta chains were all obtained from the same sample, sequenced in a study of blood T cell repertoires in COVID-19. Sequencing used immunoSEQ multiplex PCR; TCRdb keeps in-frame clones, though not all of them. The sample lists some 30,000 clones, roughly 91% occurring once. Material: peripheral blood. All receptors derive from an older man with active or convalescent COVID-19.

The chain has TRBV7-2 and TRBJ2-3; 8 positions match TRBD2. V dropped 6 bases and J dropped 4; count of bases not matched to a gene: 9. The germline V gene encodes CDR1 SGHTA and CDR2 FQGNSA. The CDR3 extends over 15 amino acids. The CDR3 sequence is CASSRVFGGADTQYF. The DNA of the CDR3 is TGTGCCAGCAGTCGGGTCTTCGGGGGGGCAGATACGCAGTATTTT.

The chain couples TRBV28 to TRBJ1-1; TRBD1 matches 10 bases. The germline CDR1 and CDR2 sequences are MDHEN and SYDVKM. The CDR3 totals 15 residues. V gave up 6 bases and J gave up 5 bases; unmatched junction bases: 9. CDR3 coding DNA: TGTGCCAGCAGCCGGCCCTCGGACAGGGGGACTGAAGCTTTCTTT. Protein sequence: CASSRPSDRGTEAFF.

The V gene is TRBV7-9, the J gene TRBJ1-2, with 9 bases matching TRBD1. CDR1 is SEHNR, CDR2 FQNEAQ, per germline (reference sequence). The V and J ends lost 4 bases and 8 bases, in that order; junction bases with no gene match: 11. The CDR3 has 15 residues. The CDR3 protein is CASSSLTGGHGGYTF. Here the CDR3 DNA reads TGTGCCAGCAGCTCCCTGACAGGGGGACATGGAGGCTACACCTTC.

The chain combines TRBV18 with TRBJ1-3, with D possibly TRBD1 on 5 matching bases. Per germline, CDR1 KGHSH and CDR2 LQKENI. V was cut by 1 base and J by 0 bases, with 7 bases left in between. The CDR3 is 15 residues long. The CDR3 nucleotides read TGTGCCAGCTCACCACAGGGGAACTCTGGAAACACCATATATTTT. Residues: CASSPQGNSGNTIYF.

The chain combines TRBV6-5 with TRBJ1-2; 7 positions agree with TRBD1. Germline assignment: CDR1 MNHEY and CDR2 SVGAGI. After removal of 0 bases from V and 2 bases from J, the junction contained 6 bases not matched to a gene. This CDR3 contains 16 residues. CDR3 DNA: TGTGCCAGCAGTTACTCGCATCAGGGGGGAAACTATGGCTACACCTTC. Translated: CASSYSHQGGNYGYTF.